Shown below are 26 T cell receptor beta chains from a single sample sequenced in a study of blood T cell repertoires in COVID-19. Sequenced by immunoSEQ multiplex PCR; TCRdb stores in-frame clones only, minus some. The table shows fewer than 80,000 clones, with less than 90% occurring only once. Sample: peripheral blood. The receptors were gathered from a man aged 80 or over with COVID-19, enrolled during active disease.

The genes are TRBV5-4 and TRBJ1-1, with TRBD1 matching over 11 bases. V lost 5 bases to trimming and J lost 7 bases; unmatched junction nucleotides: 10. Per the germline V gene, CDR1 is SGHNT and CDR2 is YYREEE (reference sequence). The CDR3 consists of 15 residues. CDR3 region: CASRRGGQGVFEAFF. The CDR3 nucleotides are TGTGCCAGCAGACGGGGGGGACAGGGGGTTTTTGAAGCTTTCTTT.

This clone was observed a single time. The chain joins TRBV5-8 to TRBJ2-5; a weak D match, TRBD1 (5 bases). The CDR3 sequence is 16 residues long. CDR1 is SGHTS, CDR2 YDEGEE, per germline. Trimming shortened V by 0 bases and J by 5 bases, and 17 bases separated the two germline ends. DNA for the CDR3: TGTGCCAGCAGCTTGGGGGGCGGTTACGACTTGGAGACCCAGTACTTC. This gives the protein CASSLGGGYDLETQYF.

This chain links TRBV2 with TRBJ2-7, with 7 bases lining up with TRBD2. CDR1 and CDR2 (germline): SNHLY, FYNNEI. V trimming: 6 bases; J trimming: 3 bases; junction bases outside the gene matches: 17. The CDR3 spans 17 residues. CDR3 in DNA: TGTGCCAGCAGGCCTTTCTCTGTGGCGGGGGTGATCTACGAGCAGTACTTC. As protein: CASRPFSVAGVIYEQYF.

The rearrangement joins TRBV7-9 to TRBJ2-5; D uncertain. Germline CDR1 SEHNR, CDR2 FQNEAQ (reference sequence). The CDR3 length is 13 residues. Trimming removed 0 bases from V and 8 bases from J, with 10 bases in between. The CDR3 bases are TGTGCCAGCAGCTTAGCGGTGGGCCTAACCCAGTACTTC. It is translated as CASSLAVGLTQYF.

The chain employs TRBV7-2 and TRBJ1-5; D may be TRBD1 (6 bases). The CDR3 covers 14 residues. V was pared by 5 bases and J by 5 bases, with 13 bases between. Germline CDR1 reads SGHTA; CDR2 reads FQGNSA. This CDR3 is CASSPGRTDQPQHF. DNA of the CDR3: TGTGCCAGCAGCCCCGGGAGGACAGATCAGCCCCAGCATTTT.

V gene TRBV6-5 combines with J gene TRBJ2-7; the D gene is possibly TRBD2 (6 bases). The CDR3 totals 12 residues. V was cut by 3 bases and J by 6 bases, with 9 bases left in between. Germline CDR1 MNHEY, CDR2 SVGAGI. The CDR3 DNA is TGTGCCAGCAGTTATTTGGGGGGCGAGCAGTACTTC. The encoded protein is CASSYLGGEQYF.

This rearrangement joins TRBV7-2 to TRBJ2-5; 8 bases line up with TRBD2. From germline, CDR1 is SGHTA and CDR2 FQGNSA. The CDR3 runs 15 residues. V shed 0 bases, J shed 2 bases, and the junction held 2 bases outside the gene matches. The CDR3 loop is CASSLAQRGQETQYF. The DNA for the CDR3 is TGTGCCAGCAGCTTAGCACAGCGGGGGCAAGAGACCCAGTACTTC.

The rearrangement joins TRBV19 to TRBJ1-1; D unclear. Germline V CDR1 and CDR2: LNHDA, SQIVND (reference sequence). This CDR3 has 13 amino acids. The V gene lost 0 bases and the J gene lost 6 bases, with 8 bases spanning the gap. The CDR3 DNA is TGTGCCAGTAGTATAGATCTGGGAGCTGAAGCTTTCTTT. It codes for CASSIDLGAEAFF.

The chain recombines TRBV19 with TRBJ1-4; 7 positions agree with TRBD1. The germline CDR1 and CDR2 sequences are LNHDA and SQIVND (reference sequence). The CDR3 has 14 residues. Trimming removed 3 bases from V and 8 bases from J; junction bases left unmatched: 6. This chain's CDR3 is CASSIWGTEEKLFF. The CDR3 DNA is TGTGCCAGTAGTATTTGGGGGACAGAGGAAAAACTGTTTTTT.

The chain employs TRBV18 and TRBJ1-5, with TRBD1 matching 7 bases. J gave up 1 base and V 3 bases, and 6 bases lay outside the gene matches. The germline V gene has CDR1 KGHSH and CDR2 LQKENI. The CDR3 is 16 amino acids. The CDR3 loop is CASSPQADRSNQPQHF. The CDR3 nucleotides read TGTGCCAGCTCACCTCAGGCGGACAGGAGCAATCAGCCCCAGCATTTT. The whole variable domain, remainder taken from reference TRBV18 and TRBJ1-5, is NAGVMQNPRHLVRRRGQEARLRCSPMKGHSHVYWYRQLPEEGLKFMVYLQKENIIDESGMPKERFSAEFPKEGPSILRIQQVVRGDSAAYFCASSPQADRSNQPQHFGDGTRLSIL.

The CDR3 is CASSPTGRMNTEAFF. CDR3 sequence (DNA): TGTGCCAGCAGCCCGACAGGGAGGATGAACACTGAAGCTTTCTTT. The chain joins TRBV27 to TRBJ1-1, with TRBD1 identical over 7 bases. The CDR3 totals 15 residues. V shed 6 bases, J shed 0 bases, and the junction held 7 bases outside the gene matches. The V gene's germline CDR1 is MNHEY and CDR2 SMNVEV (reference sequence).

The table lists this clone with a few counts. The gene calls are TRBV2 and TRBJ1-1; possibly TRBD1 for D (6 bases). CDR3 length: 14 amino acids. Trimming pared 6 bases from V and 4 bases from J, leaving 15 bases between. Germline V CDR1 and CDR2: SNHLY, FYNNEI. CDR3 residues: CASRAGQRSTEAFF. CDR3 DNA sequence: TGTGCCAGCAGGGCCGGACAGCGAAGCACTGAAGCTTTCTTT.

The V call is TRBV5-6, the J call TRBJ2-3; 10 nucleotides align to TRBD2. Germline V CDR1 and CDR2: SGHDT, YYEEEE. Trimming removed 4 bases from V and 0 bases from J; junction bases left unmatched: 2. This CDR3 spans 15 amino acids. The CDR3 reads CASSLTSGSTDTQYF. DNA of the CDR3: TGTGCCAGCAGCCTGACTAGCGGGAGCACAGATACGCAGTATTTT.

There are a few counts of this clone. The chain recombines TRBV27 with TRBJ1-3; maybe TRBD1 (5 bases). With 6 bases removed from V and 1 base from J, the gap between germline ends came to 7 bases. This CDR3 is 13 amino acids long. Germline CDR1 is MNHEY and CDR2 is SMNVEV (reference sequence). The CDR3 region has the DNA TGTGCCAGCAGCCAGGGTTCTGGAAACACCATATATTTT. This encodes CASSQGSGNTIYF.

V gene TRBV18 combines with J gene TRBJ2-7, with D possibly matching TRBD1 (5 bases). The CDR3 has 16 residues. CDR1 is KGHSH and CDR2 is LQKENI in the germline V gene. Trimming cost V 3 bases and J 4 bases, with 19 bases left between them. This chain's CDR3 is CASSPQITGSGYEQYF. In DNA, the CDR3 is TGTGCCAGCTCACCCCAAATTACAGGTTCTGGGTACGAGCAGTACTTC. Full variable domain (missing parts from reference TRBV18 and TRBJ2-7): NAGVMQNPRHLVRRRGQEARLRCSPMKGHSHVYWYRQLPEEGLKFMVYLQKENIIDESGMPKERFSAEFPKEGPSILRIQQVVRGDSAAYFCASSPQITGSGYEQYFGPGTRLTVT.

The genes are TRBV12-3 or TRBV12-4 and TRBJ1-6; no clear D. There are 13 residues in the CDR3. Trimming shortened V by 1 base and J by 9 bases, and 7 bases separated the two germline ends. DNA for the CDR3: TGTGCCAGCAGTTTAGGGGAGATTTCACCCCTCCACTTT. It is translated as CASSLGEISPLHF.

The chain couples TRBV18 to TRBJ1-1; D remains ambiguous. Trimming cost V 5 bases and J 0 bases, with 7 bases left between them. CDR3 length: 13 residues. Germline V lookup: CDR1 KGHSH, CDR2 LQKENI. In DNA, the CDR3 is TGTGCCAGCTCAGAGGGTATGAACACTGAAGCTTTCTTT. Its protein product is CASSEGMNTEAFF.

This clone was counted between two and nine times. The J gene is TRBJ1-5, the V gene TRBV5-1; possibly TRBD1 for D (5 bases). This CDR3 region has 13 residues. Germline CDR1 and CDR2: SGHRS and YFSETQ. The germline V and J ends were trimmed by 8 bases and 3 bases, with 12 bases remaining between them. CDR3 bases: TGCGCCAGTGCCCCGGACATCAATCAGCCCCAGCATTTT. Its translation is CASAPDINQPQHF.

This rearrangement joins TRBV24-1 to TRBJ2-2; 8 bases are shared with TRBD1. The J segment lost 1 base and the V segment lost 7 bases, leaving 4 bases of the junction unmatched. The CDR3 contains 15 residues. Germline V CDR1 and CDR2: KGHDR, SFDVKD. The CDR3: CATRLTGGNTGELFF. The DNA of the CDR3 is TGTGCCACCAGGCTAACAGGGGGGAACACCGGGGAGCTGTTTTTT.

The V and J genes are TRBV19 and TRBJ1-5, with no clear D. Trimming shortened V by 2 bases and J by 0 bases, and 8 bases separated the two germline ends. CDR1 is LNHDA, CDR2 SQIVND, per germline (reference sequence). This CDR3 spans 15 amino acids. CDR3: CASSINSISNQPQHF. The CDR3 region has the DNA TGTGCCAGTAGTATAAACAGCATTAGCAATCAGCCCCAGCATTTT.

The chain couples TRBV11-3 to TRBJ1-3; D may be TRBD1 (5 bases). Germline CDR1 is SGHNT and CDR2 is YENEEA. There are 14 residues in the CDR3. Trimming pared 6 bases from V and 0 bases from J, leaving 9 bases between. The DNA of the CDR3 is TGTGCCAGCAGAAGGGGAAGCTCTGGAAACACCATATATTTT. This gives the protein CASRRGSSGNTIYF.

The chain combines TRBV12-3 or TRBV12-4 with TRBJ2-1; no clear D gene. V lost 3 bases, J lost 6 bases, and 6 bases lay in between. The length of the CDR3 is 12 residues. CDR3: CASSLSSNEQFF. CDR3 sequence (DNA): TGTGCCAGCAGTTTGAGTTCCAATGAGCAGTTCTTC.

This chain links TRBV6-1 with TRBJ1-2; tentatively, D is TRBD1 (6 bases). This CDR3 has 14 amino acids. From germline, CDR1 is MNHNS and CDR2 SASEGT. V shed 0 bases and J shed 4 bases, with 9 bases lying between them. CDR3 sequence reads: CASSEAAGVYGYTF. The CDR3 nucleotides read TGTGCCAGCAGTGAAGCTGCAGGGGTCTATGGCTACACCTTC.

This clone was observed a few times. The gene calls are TRBV20-1 and TRBJ1-5, with D possibly being TRBD1 (6 bases). Germline V gene data show CDR1 as DFQATT and CDR2 as SNEGSKA (reference sequence). This CDR3 is built from 11 residues. CDR3 nucleotide sequence: TGCACTTACAGGGACAATCAGCCCCAGCATTTT. This sequence encodes CTYRDNQPQHF.

This clone was observed a single time. The V call is TRBV27, the J call TRBJ1-1; TRBD1 might be the D (6 bases). There are 14 residues in the CDR3. Germline V CDR1 and CDR2: MNHEY, SMNVEV (reference sequence). V was cut by 3 bases and J by 3 bases, with 11 bases left in between. CDR3 in DNA: TGTGCCAGCAGTTTCCTTAACAGGGACACTGAAGCTTTCTTT. Its translation: CASSFLNRDTEAFF.

The chain has TRBV5-4 and TRBJ1-2; perhaps TRBD1 as D (5 bases). Germline V gene data show CDR1 as SGHNT and CDR2 as YYREEE (reference sequence). The CDR3 runs to 13 residues. V was pared by 0 bases and J by 3 bases, with 6 bases between. The CDR3 loop reads CASSLGRDYGYTF. The CDR3, as DNA: TGTGCCAGCAGCTTGGGCAGGGACTATGGCTACACCTTC.